This section outlines one T cell receptor (beta chain) sequence together with its context. What it binds is unknown. Since a much larger clone is just one base distant, this may be a read error. As for time point: newly diagnosed GD, antithyroid drugs for less than 3 months. RNA from PBMCs was the source of the TCR library. The guidelines of the American Thyroid Association were the basis for diagnosing Graves' disease. The sample belongs to a study of regulatory T cells in long-lasting Graves disease. Overall study findings and caveats: Persistent disease was associated with favored TRBV28 usage and with favored use of TRBJ1-2 and TRBJ2-5. Results may be inaccurate due to the small sample size. Compared with new cases, persistent Graves' patients showed reduced TCR diversity.

Through Arm-PCR of CDR3 regions and iRepertoire HTBI primers, TCR beta libraries were built. TCRdb redid the calling of the multiplex PCR reads with MiXCR, one entry per CDR3 protein. The sample has fewer than 400,000 distinct CDR3 sequences, 15% to 20% seen once. Germline CDR1 LNHDA, CDR2 SQIVND (reference sequence). This CDR3 region has 11 residues. This TCR was sampled from a female donor with Graves disease. The sample was peripheral blood mononuclear cells (PBMCs), taken at new diagnosis, from a patient treated with antithyroid drugs. J is TRBJ1-1 and V is TRBV19, with D unresolved. The CDR3 DNA reads TGTGCCGGTAGAAGTGACACTGAAGCTTTCTTT. Amino acid sequence: CAGRSDTEAFF.